The rows below give T cell receptor beta chains drawn from one sample of a study of early T cells in non-severe SARS-CoV-2 infection. TCRdb reprocessed the 5' RACE reads with MiXCR, giving one entry per CDR3 protein. Altogether 68,000 or so distinct CDR3 sequences are present, approximately 13% being singletons, with the ten largest covering approximately 4.6%. The specimen was whole blood. These receptors came from an adult who was a healthcare worker with PCR-confirmed SARS-CoV-2 infection or an uninfected control (not recorded which). Each CDR3 is given with its conserved first and last residue. A D gene is named only where the DNA matches it firmly. Clone size is stated in some rows and not others, as once, few, many or a class when expanded.

D,V,size,J,DNA,CDR3
TRBD2,TRBV27,few,TRBJ2-7,TGTGCCAGCAGCTATGGGCGGGGAGGGGCCTACGAGCAGTACTTC,CASSYGRGGAYEQYF
-,TRBV11-2,many,TRBJ2-5,TGTGCCAGCAGCTTTTCATTCCGGGAGACCCAGTACTTC,CASSFSFRETQYF
-,TRBV9,-,TRBJ2-1,TGTGCCAGCAGCTTGGTAGGGGGACGTACTTACAATGAGCAGTTCTTC,CASSLVGGRTYNEQFF
-,TRBV4-1,-,TRBJ2-2,TGCGCCAGCAGCCTCCCAACAGGGTTCGCGAACACCGGGGAGCTGTTTTTT,CASSLPTGFANTGELFF
-,TRBV7-6,many,TRBJ1-3,TGTGCCAGCAGCTTAGGAAACACCATATATTTT,CASSLGNTIYF
-,TRBV29-1,many,TRBJ2-1,TGCAGCGTTGAAGGGGAGACTTGGACGAGCTCCTACAATGAGCAGTTCTTC,CSVEGETWTSSYNEQFF
TRBD1,TRBV3-1,many,TRBJ1-2,TGTGCCAGCAGCCAGATACAGGGGGATGGCTACACCTTC,CASSQIQGDGYTF
TRBD2,TRBV7-9,-,TRBJ2-7,TGTGCCAGCAGCCCGGGAGAGGGGACTAGCGGGATCCCCTACGAGCAGTACTTC,CASSPGEGTSGIPYEQYF
-,TRBV5-8,-,TRBJ2-7,TGTGCCAGCAGCTTGGCAACCAACTTC,CASSLATNF
-,TRBV29-1,many,TRBJ1-2,TGCAGCGCAGCAGAGGGGGTCCGCGGTGGCTACACCTTC,CSAAEGVRGGYTF
TRBD1,TRBV3-1,few,TRBJ1-5,TGTGCCAGCAGCCAAACCAGGGGGGGCCAGCCCCAGCATTTT,CASSQTRGGQPQHF
-,TRBV5-1,many,TRBJ2-2,TGCGCCAGCAGCTTGGGTGCAGGGAGCACCGGGGAGCTGTTTTTT,CASSLGAGSTGELFF
TRBD1,TRBV6-8,-,TRBJ2-7,TGTGCCAGCAGTTACCCCCGGACAGGGGGCTACGAGCAGTACTTC,CASSYPRTGGYEQYF
TRBD1,TRBV5-1,few,TRBJ2-7,TGCGCCAGCAGCTTGGCGGGACAGGGAAACTCCGAGCAGTACTTC,CASSLAGQGNSEQYF
TRBD1,TRBV29-1,many,TRBJ1-2,TGCAGCGTTGAAGACCCGGGACAGGGCCTCGGCTACACCTTC,CSVEDPGQGLGYTF
-,TRBV9,few,TRBJ2-5,TGTGCCAGCAGCGGATCTTTTGTAATGGACCCCGGGGAGACCCAGTACTTC,CASSGSFVMDPGETQYF
-,TRBV7-9,many,TRBJ2-6,TGTGCCAGCAACGACAGGACCTCTGGGGCCAACGTCCTGACTTTC,CASNDRTSGANVLTF
-,TRBV14,many,TRBJ2-1,TGTGCCAGCAGCCAAGAGGGGGGACGGACCTACAATGAGCAGTTCTTC,CASSQEGGRTYNEQFF
-,TRBV2,many,TRBJ1-2,TGTGCCAGCAGTGTGACACCTAACTATGGCTACACCTTC,CASSVTPNYGYTF
TRBD2,TRBV27,-,TRBJ2-1,TGTGCCAGCAGTTTAGCGTCCGGGGGGGCCTGGGAGCAGTTCTTC,CASSLASGGAWEQFF
-,TRBV5-1,-,TRBJ1-1,TGCGCCAGTACAGGGTTGGACACTGAAGCTTTCTTT,CASTGLDTEAFF
-,TRBV7-2,-,TRBJ2-3,TGTGCCAGCAGCACCCGACAGGAAACAGATACGCAGTATTTT,CASSTRQETDTQYF
-,TRBV9,many,TRBJ2-5,TGTGCCAGCAGCACCGGGACATCTCAAGAGACCCAGTACTTC,CASSTGTSQETQYF
-,TRBV4-2,few,TRBJ2-3,TGTGCCAGCAGCCCCCTAGGGTTAGATACGCAGTATTTT,CASSPLGLDTQYF
-,TRBV7-2,-,TRBJ1-4,TGTGCCAGCAGCAGTTATATTAATGAAAAACTGTTTTTT,CASSSYINEKLFF
-,TRBV4-1,few,TRBJ2-4,TGCGCCAGCAGCCCCAAAGAGGCCTTGGCCAAAAACATTCAGTACTTC,CASSPKEALAKNIQYF
TRBD1,TRBV7-9,few,TRBJ1-2,TGTGCCAGCAGCTCAAGACCGGGACAGGGAGGGTGGTACGATGGCTACACCTTC,CASSSRPGQGGWYDGYTF
-,TRBV7-8,many,TRBJ2-7,TGTGCCAGCACTAAAGACTGGGGCCACGAGCAGTACTTC,CASTKDWGHEQYF
-,TRBV6-2/TRBV6-3,many,TRBJ2-7,TGTGCCAGCAGTTACAGGGGCACGGGGGAGCAGTACTTC,CASSYRGTGEQYF
TRBD2,TRBV7-9,many,TRBJ2-7,TGTGCCAGCAGCCCGGGACTAGCGGGCCGCTACGAGCAGTACTTC,CASSPGLAGRYEQYF
-,TRBV12-5,many,TRBJ2-5,TGTGCTAGTGGTTTGGTAAGGGGAGAGACCCAGTACTTC,CASGLVRGETQYF
TRBD2,TRBV23-1,-,TRBJ2-7,TGCGCCAGCAGTCAATCTGAGATAGGGAGGGAAGCGTACGAGCAGTACTTC,CASSQSEIGREAYEQYF
TRBD1,TRBV20-1,many,TRBJ1-1,TGCAGTGCTAGTTCTACAGGGGGCACTGAAGCTTTCTTT,CSASSTGGTEAFF
-,TRBV20-1,many,TRBJ2-7,TGCAGTGTCCGATATGGAGAATACGAGCAGTACTTC,CSVRYGEYEQYF
-,TRBV21-1,many,TRBJ2-3,TGTGCCAGCAGCAAAGGTGGGGGCGAGGGAGGGATAGATACGCAGTATTTT,CASSKGGGEGGIDTQYF
-,TRBV27,many,TRBJ1-5,TGTGCCAGCAGTAGATTATTCGGCCAAAACCATCAGCCCCAGCATTTT,CASSRLFGQNHQPQHF
TRBD1,TRBV19,-,TRBJ1-5,TGTGCCAGTATACCGGGACAGGGGATGGAGCCCCAGCATTTT,CASIPGQGMEPQHF
-,TRBV19,few,TRBJ2-3,TGTGCCAGTAGTCCCAGCGGGTCAGGGGATACGCAGTATTTT,CASSPSGSGDTQYF
-,TRBV4-2,many,TRBJ1-5,TGTGCCAGCAGCCAAGAGGCGGGGCTCGGCAATCAGCCCCAGCATTTT,CASSQEAGLGNQPQHF
-,TRBV5-5,-,TRBJ1-4,TGTGCCAGCACCGCAGGAGCCAACAATGAAAAACTGTTTTTT,CASTAGANNEKLFF
TRBD2,TRBV29-1,many,TRBJ2-1,TGCAGCGTTGAAGATCGCACTAGCGGAGGTTACAATGAGCAGTTCTTC,CSVEDRTSGGYNEQFF
-,TRBV10-2,many,TRBJ1-5,TGCGCCAGCAGGGAACACCTCGGAGGGAATCAGCCCCAGCATTTT,CASREHLGGNQPQHF
-,TRBV30,many,TRBJ1-2,TGTGCCTGGAGGGTACCCCGGACTGCGAGGAAGGTGCGCTACACCTTC,CAWRVPRTARKVRYTF
-,TRBV12-5,few,TRBJ1-5,TGTGCTAGTGGTCCGGGACATGGCAATCAGCCCCAGCATTTT,CASGPGHGNQPQHF
TRBD2,TRBV7-6,-,TRBJ2-3,TGTGCCAGCAGGGCGGGGGGCAGCACAGATACGCAGTATTTT,CASRAGGSTDTQYF